The rows below give T cell receptor beta chains drawn from one sample of a study of T cells in Graves' hyperthyroidism and ophthalmopathy. TCRdb called the multiplex PCR reads again in MiXCR, with one record for every CDR3 protein. In the table there are some 720,000 distinct CDR3 sequences, about 16% of which are singletons. The specimen sequenced was blood. The receptors derive from a man aged 18-30 years with Graves' hyperthyroidism. Both conserved end residues are part of each CDR3. The D gene is left open where the match is weak. Expanded clones are given a class, and other clones once, few, many or no size at all.

abundance,v_gene,j_gene,d_gene,CDR3aa,CDR3nt
many,TRBV2,TRBJ2-1,TRBD2,CASSEGLAGESSYNEQFF,TGTGCCAGCAGTGAGGGACTAGCGGGAGAGAGCTCCTACAATGAGCAGTTCTTC
NA,TRBV7-2,TRBJ2-1,TRBD2,CASSPGGGTSGYNEQFF,TGTGCCAGCAGCCCGGGCGGGGGGACTAGCGGTTACAATGAGCAGTTCTTC
many,TRBV7-8,TRBJ1-5,TRBD1,CASSLDRGYQPQHF,TGTGCCAGCAGTTTGGACAGGGGATATCAGCCCCAGCATTTT
many,TRBV2,TRBJ1-5,NA,CASSEMGDQPQHF,TGTGCCAGCAGTGAAATGGGGGATCAGCCCCAGCATTTT
few,TRBV28,TRBJ2-2,NA,CASSPLGANTGELFF,TGTGCCAGCAGCCCATTGGGAGCGAACACCGGGGAGCTGTTTTTT
many,TRBV10-2,TRBJ2-7,NA,CASSGVGERVTYEQYF,TGCGCCAGCAGTGGGGTTGGCGAGCGGGTCACCTACGAGCAGTACTTC
NA,TRBV9,TRBJ2-2,NA,CASSPDRVTGELFF,TGTGCCAGCAGCCCCGACCGCGTGACCGGGGAGCTGTTTTTT
few,TRBV20-1,TRBJ1-6,NA,CSATAGQQSPLHF,TGCAGTGCTACTGCGGGACAACAATCACCCCTCCACTTT
many,TRBV30,TRBJ2-1,NA,CAWRGNGVGEQFF,TGTGCCTGGAGGGGCAACGGCGTTGGTGAGCAGTTCTTC
many,TRBV12-3/TRBV12-4,TRBJ1-2,TRBD1,CASSSQLRTGHGYTF,TGTGCCAGCAGTTCCCAACTTCGGACAGGGCACGGCTACACCTTC
many,TRBV30,TRBJ1-4,NA,CAWSITEAATNEKLFF,TGTGCCTGGAGCATAACGGAGGCTGCAACTAATGAAAAACTGTTTTTT
many,TRBV2,TRBJ2-7,NA,CATTRIIYEQYF,TGTGCCACGACTAGAATAATCTACGAGCAGTACTTC
many,TRBV28,TRBJ2-4,NA,CAIQGLAKNIQYF,TGTGCCATCCAGGGGCTAGCCAAAAACATTCAGTACTTC
NA,TRBV2,TRBJ2-3,TRBD2,CASNWAGGGRVAQYF,TGTGCCAGCAACTGGGCGGGAGGGGGTCGTGTGGCGCAGTATTTT
many,TRBV30,TRBJ2-2,TRBD2,CAWSVRGGRAGGELFF,TGTGCCTGGAGTGTACGGGGCGGGAGGGCCGGCGGGGAGCTGTTTTTT
many,TRBV12-3/TRBV12-4,TRBJ1-4,NA,CASSFFSRKGEKLFF,TGTGCCAGCAGTTTTTTCTCACGGAAGGGGGAAAAACTGTTTTTT
many,TRBV2,TRBJ2-7,TRBD2,CASSEASGRASRHEQYF,TGTGCCAGCAGTGAAGCTAGCGGGAGGGCCAGTCGACACGAGCAGTACTTC
few,TRBV28,TRBJ1-1,NA,CASSLWSTAKTEAFF,TGTGCCAGCAGTTTATGGTCGACAGCGAAAACTGAAGCTTTCTTT
NA,TRBV30,TRBJ1-2,TRBD1,CAWSVQGTGGLYGYTF,TGTGCCTGGAGTGTACAAGGGACAGGGGGGCTCTATGGCTACACCTTC
NA,TRBV5-1,TRBJ2-7,NA,CASSQSPGKAYEQYF,TGCGCCAGCAGCCAATCCCCCGGGAAGGCCTACGAGCAGTACTTC
many,TRBV27,TRBJ2-7,TRBD1,CATRKGRGPGEQYF,TGTGCCACACGAAAAGGCAGGGGGCCGGGTGAGCAGTACTTC
few,TRBV7-8,TRBJ2-1,NA,CASSLGPGARSYNEQFF,TGTGCCAGCAGCTTAGGTCCGGGGGCCAGATCCTACAATGAGCAGTTCTTC
NA,TRBV28,TRBJ2-7,TRBD2,CASSPRTSGSGEQYF,TGTGCCAGCAGTCCACGGACTAGCGGGAGTGGCGAGCAGTACTTC
NA,TRBV7-9,TRBJ2-1,NA,CASSSDRLSGSYNEQFF,TGTGCCAGCAGCTCAGACAGACTTAGCGGCTCCTACAATGAGCAGTTCTTC
many,TRBV28,TRBJ2-1,TRBD2,CASSLLGTSGYNEQFF,TGTGCCAGCAGTTTGTTGGGGACTAGCGGGTACAATGAGCAGTTCTTC
NA,TRBV2,TRBJ2-1,TRBD2,CASSEPGGRLVNEQFF,TGTGCCAGCAGTGAACCGGGGGGGCGGCTTGTGAATGAGCAGTTCTTC
few,TRBV7-9,TRBJ2-2,TRBD1,CASSFWDRVGGELFF,TGTGCCAGCAGCTTCTGGGACAGGGTAGGCGGGGAGCTGTTTTTT
many,TRBV30,TRBJ2-7,NA,CAGRQGRREQYF,TGTGCCGGGCGCCAGGGCCGTAGGGAGCAGTACTTC
NA,TRBV7-2,TRBJ1-5,NA,CASSLAGHGNQPQHF,TGTGCCAGCAGCTTAGCGGGTCACGGTAATCAGCCCCAGCATTTT
many,TRBV6-1,TRBJ2-7,TRBD2,CASSSTSGRAAFLNEQYF,TGTGCCAGCAGTTCGACTAGCGGGAGGGCCGCATTCCTGAACGAGCAGTACTTC
many,TRBV28,TRBJ1-1,NA,CASSSPRTADTEAFF,TGTGCCAGCAGCTCACCAAGGACGGCCGACACTGAAGCTTTCTTT
few,TRBV28,TRBJ1-5,NA,CASRDGGGGQPQHF,TGTGCCAGCAGGGATGGGGGGGGCGGCCAGCCCCAGCATTTT
many,TRBV12-3/TRBV12-4,TRBJ1-2,NA,CASSNRLTEDTF,TGTGCCAGCAGCAACCGTTTGACAGAGGACACCTTC
many,TRBV11-3,TRBJ1-1,NA,CASSPSSGTEAFF,TGTGCCAGCAGCCCGTCGTCGGGCACTGAAGCTTTCTTT
few,TRBV6-2/TRBV6-3,TRBJ1-2,NA,CASSYGHRGGYTF,TGTGCCAGCAGTTACGGCCACAGAGGAGGCTACACCTTC
many,TRBV10-3,TRBJ2-7,NA,CATKGRVTYEQYF,TGTGCCACCAAGGGCAGGGTAACCTACGAGCAGTACTTC
many,TRBV18,TRBJ2-5,NA,CASSLYRVPQETQYF,TGTGCCAGCTCACTATACCGGGTCCCCCAAGAGACCCAGTACTTC
many,TRBV30,TRBJ2-1,NA,CACGLVHNEQFF,TGTGCCTGCGGCTTAGTCCACAATGAGCAGTTCTTC
many,TRBV28,TRBJ2-7,NA,CASSPGLPSYEQYF,TGTGCCAGCAGCCCGGGACTGCCCTCCTACGAGCAGTACTTC
NA,TRBV5-5,TRBJ1-2,NA,CASRTRENSNYGYTF,TGTGCCAGCAGAACCCGGGAAAACAGCAACTATGGCTACACCTTC
NA,TRBV6-2/TRBV6-3,TRBJ1-5,TRBD1,CASSQDVAGGSVGQPQHF,TGTGCCAGCAGCCAAGATGTGGCAGGGGGCTCGGTTGGTCAGCCCCAGCATTTT
NA,TRBV9,TRBJ2-1,TRBD2,CASSASGTSRYNEQFF,TGTGCCAGCAGCGCCTCCGGGACTAGCCGTTACAATGAGCAGTTCTTC
many,TRBV12-3/TRBV12-4,TRBJ1-5,NA,CASTIGGEINQPQHF,TGTGCCAGCACCATCGGGGGGGAGATCAATCAGCCCCAGCATTTT
few,TRBV28,TRBJ1-5,NA,CASRREGQPQHF,TGTGCCAGCCGACGGGAGGGTCAGCCCCAGCATTTT
NA,TRBV30,TRBJ2-7,TRBD1,CAVDPTGPSYEQYF,TGTGCCGTAGATCCGACAGGGCCCTCCTACGAGCAGTACTTC
many,TRBV7-2,TRBJ2-7,NA,CASSLELSLSYEQYF,TGTGCCAGCAGCTTGGAGCTATCCCTCTCCTACGAGCAGTACTTC
NA,TRBV25-1,TRBJ2-7,NA,CASSESGGSYEQYF,TGTGCCAGCAGTGAATCCGGCGGCTCCTACGAGCAGTACTTC
NA,TRBV28,TRBJ2-5,NA,CASSGLTGYQETQYF,TGTGCCAGCAGTGGACTAACAGGGTATCAAGAGACCCAGTACTTC
NA,TRBV28,TRBJ1-6,NA,CASSDDRSASYNSPLHF,TGTGCCAGCAGCGATGACAGAAGTGCCTCCTATAATTCACCCCTCCACTTT
few,TRBV7-9,TRBJ2-7,NA,CASSLNVREQYF,TGTGCCAGCAGCTTAAATGTCCGCGAGCAGTACTTC